The source of this TCR beta chain is a study of blood T cell repertoires in COVID-19 (dated by TCRdb to about 2020). For the wider study: Samples from collaborators originated in the United States, Italy and Spain and spanned both the acute and convalescent phases of COVID-19. HLA class I and class II types, where available, came from metadata supplied by the sample provider rather than from assay-based typing. The repertoires were made available in a free public database intended to serve as a resource for research on the immune response to SARS-CoV-2. Subjects who had been exposed to COVID-19, were actively infected with it, or had recovered from it provided the deeply sampled blood TCRbeta repertoires that made up the dataset. The prospective study material was composed of cDNA or gDNA derived from T cells, B-cell-depleted T cells, or PBMCs. Nearly every sample came with metadata listing a de-identified subject ID, COVID-19 status, age in years and sex. The samples were drawn from two sources: the first 160 participants of the ongoing ImmuneRACE study, and 1,254 subjects contributed by 6 global collaborators. Findings and caveats that apply to the study as a whole: How much clinical and demographic metadata was included differed by source and by participant, and the metadata was provided uncurated.

Comment on this clone: The antigen it recognizes is unknown. One base away there is no much larger clone; base qualities are not given.

The CDR3 runs 11 amino acids, cysteine and phenylalanine included. Of all the DNA, just the CDR3 is kept, 33 bases in frame from base 1. The germline V gene specifies MNHEY as CDR1 and SVGAGI as CDR2. Trimming at the junction amounts to 2 bases on V and 8 bases on J, and the germline ends lie 6 bases apart. Each collaborating institution followed its own protocols to collect whole blood in K2EDTA tubes. Collaborator samples were shipped for TCRbeta analysis as frozen whole blood, isolated PBMCs, or DNA extracted from either sample type. The immunoSEQ Assay, a bias-controlled multiplex PCR, was used to amplify TCRbeta CDR3 regions from genomic DNA. Turning to the authors' computational methods: The number of nucleated cells in each sample was estimated from the amplification of reference gene primers within the assay. Sequence reads were collapsed and filtered to measure the absolute abundance of every unique TCRbeta CDR3 rearrangement. Productive Simpson clonality was computed per sample as the square root of Simpson's diversity index over productive rearrangements. The table was pulled from immuneACCESS by TCRdb, which kept in-frame rearrangements only. Such tables lose some clones; where checked, under half of the loss comes from unresolved V genes, and the rest has no known cause. V, J and clone size derive from that table, while D and trimming were established from the DNA sequence. Within this sample are about 54,000 clones, with approximately 91% of them counted one time only. The ten largest account for 3% to 5% of the sample.

The clonotype comes from a man aged 50 to 59 with acute or convalescent COVID-19. The chain is made from TRBV6-5 and TRBJ1-2, with no reliable assignment of the D segment. The material sequenced was peripheral blood. The CDR3 reads CASSYAGGYTF. The DNA sequence is TGTGCCAGCAGTTACGCGGGAGGCTACACCTTC.